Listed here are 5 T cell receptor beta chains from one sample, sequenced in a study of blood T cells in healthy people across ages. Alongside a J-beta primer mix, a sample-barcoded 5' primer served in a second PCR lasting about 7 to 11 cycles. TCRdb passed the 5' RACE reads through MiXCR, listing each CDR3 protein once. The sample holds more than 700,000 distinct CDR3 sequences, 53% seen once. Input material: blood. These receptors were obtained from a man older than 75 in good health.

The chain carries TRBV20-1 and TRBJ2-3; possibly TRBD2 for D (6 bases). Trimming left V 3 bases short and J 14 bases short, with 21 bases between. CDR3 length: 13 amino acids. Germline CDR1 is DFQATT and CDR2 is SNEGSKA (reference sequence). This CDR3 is CSASAGSDRYAYF. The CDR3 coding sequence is TGCAGTGCTAGTGCCGGGAGCGACAGATACGCGTATTTT.

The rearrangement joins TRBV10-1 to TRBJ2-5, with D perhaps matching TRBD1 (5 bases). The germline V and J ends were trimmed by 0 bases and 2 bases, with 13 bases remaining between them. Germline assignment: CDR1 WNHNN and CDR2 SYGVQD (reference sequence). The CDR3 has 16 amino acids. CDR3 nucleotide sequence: TGCGCCAGCAGTGAGTCGATCGGATCAGGGCAAGAGACCCAGTACTTC. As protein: CASSESIGSGQETQYF.

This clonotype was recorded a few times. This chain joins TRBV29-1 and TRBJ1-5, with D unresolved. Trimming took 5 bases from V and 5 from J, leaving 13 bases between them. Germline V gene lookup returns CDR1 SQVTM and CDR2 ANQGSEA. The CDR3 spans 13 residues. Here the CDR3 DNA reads TGCAGCGTTCGATCCGGGGTGTATCAGCCCCAGCATTTT. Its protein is CSVRSGVYQPQHF.

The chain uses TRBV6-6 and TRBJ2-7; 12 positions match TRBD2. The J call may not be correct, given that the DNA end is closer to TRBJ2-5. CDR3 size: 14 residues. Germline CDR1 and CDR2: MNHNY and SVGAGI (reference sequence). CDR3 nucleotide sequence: TGTGCCAGCAGGACTAGCGGGAGCTGGGAGACCCAGTACTTC. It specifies CASRTSGSWETQYF.

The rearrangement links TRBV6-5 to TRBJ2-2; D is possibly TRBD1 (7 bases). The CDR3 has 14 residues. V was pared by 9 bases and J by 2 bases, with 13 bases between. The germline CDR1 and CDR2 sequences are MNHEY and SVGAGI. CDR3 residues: CASAGQTNTGELFF. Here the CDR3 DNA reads TGTGCCAGTGCGGGACAGACCAACACCGGGGAGCTGTTTTTT.